Listed below are T cell receptor beta chains from one sample, sequenced in a study of blood T cells in healthy people across ages. TCRdb re-analysed the 5' RACE reads in MiXCR, keeping a single row per CDR3 protein. The sample lists approximately 900,000 distinct CDR3 sequences, about 28% occurring once. This sample also belongs to another study, concerning T cells of mothers and their children.

Sequenced: blood. The receptors were gathered from a woman between 35 and 50 years old in good health. Each CDR3 is given with its conserved first and last residue. Each record gives: V gene, clone size, D gene, CDR3 length, J gene, CDR3 protein, CDR3 DNA. The D gene is left open where the match is weak. The listing skips clone size in some rows; elsewhere it reads once, few, many or a size class.

>TRBV28|many|NA|12|TRBJ2-7
CASKSTSYEQYF
TGTGCCAGCAAGTCCACCTCCTACGAGCAGTACTTC
>TRBV7-3|many|TRBD1|13|TRBJ1-6
CASSRTGNSPLHF
TGTGCCAGCAGTCGGACAGGGAATTCACCCCTCCACTTT
>TRBV20-1|NA|NA|11|TRBJ1-2
CSAPKDYGYTF
TGCAGTGCTCCAAAGGACTATGGCTACACCTTC
>TRBV2|NA|TRBD1|12|TRBJ2-7
CASGQGLSEQYF
TGTGCCAGCGGACAGGGGTTATCCGAGCAGTACTTC
>TRBV4-3|few|NA|16|TRBJ2-3
CASSQDWLAETDTQYF
TGCGCCAGCAGCCAAGATTGGCTAGCAGAGACAGATACGCAGTATTTT
>TRBV6-2/TRBV6-3|NA|NA|12|TRBJ1-1
CASSYPENGAFF
TGTGCCAGCAGTTACCCAGAGAACGGAGCTTTCTTT
>TRBV11-1|few|TRBD2|22|TRBJ2-3
CASSLTMGPTGLDSFSTDTQYF
TGTGCCAGCAGCTTAACGATGGGGCCAACGGGACTAGACTCCTTTAGCACAGATACGCAGTATTTT
>TRBV12-3/TRBV12-4|NA|TRBD1|16|TRBJ2-3
CASLGELTGDTDTQYF
TGTGCCAGCCTCGGAGAACTGACAGGGGACACAGATACGCAGTATTTT
>TRBV7-2|NA|NA|15|TRBJ2-6
CASSLAGSGANVRTF
TGTGCCAGCAGCTTAGCAGGGTCTGGGGCCAACGTCCGGACTTTC
>TRBV29-1|NA|NA|15|TRBJ2-1
CSADKDISSYNEQFF
TGCAGCGCTGATAAGGACATAAGCTCCTACAATGAGCAGTTCTTC
>TRBV6-6|NA|TRBD1|15|TRBJ1-4
CASWGGTGVDEKLFF
TGTGCCAGCTGGGGCGGGACAGGGGTGGATGAAAAACTGTTTTTT
>TRBV12-3/TRBV12-4|few|NA|14|TRBJ2-3
CASSFSGPSDTQYF
TGTGCCAGCAGTTTTTCGGGACCTTCGGATACGCAGTATTTT
>TRBV20-1|NA|TRBD1|14|TRBJ2-1
CSASQGVAYNEQFF
TGCAGTGCTAGCCAGGGGGTTGCCTACAATGAGCAGTTCTTC
>TRBV20-1|NA|NA|15|TRBJ1-5
CSARIGHYSNQPQHF
TGCAGTGCTAGAATAGGACATTATAGCAATCAGCCCCAGCATTTT
>TRBV7-9|NA|TRBD1|16|TRBJ2-1
CASSLVDRGRINEQFF
TGTGCCAGCAGCTTAGTGGACAGGGGCCGAATCAATGAGCAGTTCTTC
>TRBV27|few|NA|14|TRBJ2-7
CASTKLEGRYEQYF
TGTGCCAGCACCAAACTCGAGGGGCGCTACGAGCAGTACTTC
>TRBV12-3/TRBV12-4|NA|NA|12|TRBJ2-2
CASSMEGGELFF
TGTGCCAGCAGTATGGAAGGCGGGGAGCTGTTTTTT
>TRBV28|few|TRBD2|17|TRBJ2-3
CASSSPRGGVSRDTQYF
TGTGCCAGCAGTTCCCCGCGGGGGGGCGTCAGTAGAGATACGCAGTATTTT
>TRBV4-3|few|NA|15|TRBJ2-5
CASSQDRMGSGTQYF
TGCGCCAGCAGCCAAGATCGGATGGGAAGTGGTACCCAGTACTTC
>TRBV4-1|NA|NA|13|TRBJ1-5
CASSWFSNQPQHF
TGCGCCAGCAGTTGGTTTAGCAATCAGCCCCAGCATTTT
>TRBV6-6|NA|NA|15|TRBJ1-1
CASWAILAGETEAFF
TGTGCCAGCTGGGCTATTCTTGCGGGGGAGACTGAAGCTTTCTTT
>TRBV6-6|few|NA|15|TRBJ2-1
CASSYGKSSYNEQFF
TGTGCCAGCAGTTACGGGAAAAGCTCCTACAATGAGCAGTTCTTC